This T cell receptor (beta chain) is from a study of T cells after yellow fever vaccination (dated by TCRdb to between 2018 and 2021). For the study in its entirety: The SMART-Seq v4 Ultra Low Input RNA kit was used to prepare libraries from fractions with low cell numbers. Blood was drawn at multiple timepoints before and after primary and secondary immunization, with bulk PBMC replicates and cell subsets isolated. Two healthy male donors, one aged 18 to 30 and one aged 30 to 40 years, made up the cohort. To track T-cell clones before and after primary and booster YFV17D yellow fever vaccination, bulk TCR alpha and beta repertoires were sequenced longitudinally. Summary of the overall study and its limitations: Because only two donors were included in the study, the extent to which the findings can be generalized is limited. A small fraction of clonotypes showed up in both the CD4 and CD8 compartments, probably as a result of convergent recombination. The secondary T-cell response was found to be weaker but faster than the primary response, with a peak reached on day 5 rather than on day 15. After the booster, most of the clones that had expanded following primary vaccination were detected again (approximately 96% of CD4 and around nine tenths of CD8), which suggests that memory was broadly maintained. Because abundant contaminating clonotypes from the bulk population could be contained in FACS-sorted repertoires, computational filtering was required.

This clonotype appeared a few times. No much larger clone exists at a distance of one base, and base qualities are not known. What the treatment or condition label conveys for this sample: live attenuated yellow fever vaccine strain. A standard Ficoll-Paque protocol was used to isolate PBMCs from peripheral blood. Epitope-specific CD8 T cells were sorted using a dextramer loaded with the yellow fever NS4B epitope peptide, with anti-CD3 and anti-CD8 staining. TriZol was used to extract RNA from bulk PBMCs, from CD4 and CD8 fractions, and from dextramer-positive and dextramer-negative fractions. TCR cDNA was synthesized by 5'RACE template switching, through which a universal primer site and unique molecular identifiers were introduced. cDNA synthesis was primed from both the TCR alpha and TCR beta constant segments. Two PCR steps were used to amplify libraries, with sample barcodes and sequencing adapters being added in the second step. Libraries were sequenced on Illumina HiSeq 2500 (2x100 bp) or NovaSeq (2x150 bp). In the paper's pipeline: Demultiplexing of reads and collapsing into UMI consensus sequences were performed with MIGEC, and V(D)J alignment was carried out with MiXCR. Vaccine-responding clonotypes were defined with edgeR using replicate PBMC samples, requiring FDR below 0.01 and a log2 fold change above 5 up to day 15. Each bulk clonotype received a CD4 or CD8 identity based on whether the sequenced CD4 or CD8 repertoire contained that clonotype at higher abundance. Clonotypes enriched at least 10-fold in dextramer-positive over dextramer-negative fractions were defined as NS4B-specific, and CD4-biased clonotypes were excluded. TCRdb reprocessed the public reads (quality trimming at Q25 with fastp, clone calling with MiXCR) and kept in-frame beta chains. All rows with the same CDR3 protein become a single entry with the most common DNA and genes. The V and J calls shown here were made by TCRdb, not taken from the authors' results. This sample comprises about 96,000 distinct CDR3 sequences, about 8.4% of them detected only once. The top ten clonotypes cover 15% to 20% of the sample.

This TCR was sampled from a man between 18 and 35 years old who received the YFV17D yellow fever vaccine. Material: CD8+ T cells not binding an NS4B(214-222) dextramer, sorted from PBMCs, obtained about 2 weeks after the first yellow fever vaccination. This specimen's cell subset or site label, interpreted: NS4B epitope dextramer-negative CD8 T cells.

The CDR3 region reads CASSLAAYGEQFF. The bases read TGTGCCAGCAGCTTAGCTGCCTATGGTGAGCAGTTCTTC. The rearranged chain carries TRBV7-9 and TRBJ2-1; no D gene is confidently identified. The germline ends are 9 bases apart after V is trimmed by 0 bases and J by 9 bases. Reading the germline V gene (reference sequence) gives CDR1 SEHNR and CDR2 FQNEAQ. The CDR3 goes from the cysteine to the phenylalanine over 13 residues. Just the 39-base CDR3 DNA is kept, in frame starting at base 1.